This TCR beta chain was observed in a study of blood T cell repertoires in COVID-19. In the original analysis: By means of reference gene primer amplification, nucleated cell counts were estimated. The table came from immunoSEQ multiplex PCR; TCRdb's copy has only in-frame clones and leaves some out. V and J calls and clone size are copied from that table; D and trimming were computed from the DNA. This sample has around 180,000 clones, with roughly three quarters found just once. This CDR3 contains 14 residues. In germline, CDR1 is MDHEN, CDR2 SYDVKM. Trimming removed 1 base from V and 11 bases from J; junction bases left unmatched: 8.

The specimen sequenced was peripheral blood. This sequence was found in an elderly woman with COVID-19, enrolled during active disease. The genes are TRBV28 and TRBJ1-1; 9 positions agree with TRBD1. CDR3 sequence reads: CASSLLPGQGNAFF. The CDR3 bases are TGTGCCAGCAGTTTATTGCCGGGACAGGGTAACGCTTTCTTT.